These 15 T cell receptor beta chains were all obtained from the same sample, sequenced in a study of T cell repertoires in cytomegalovirus infection. TCRdb re-analysed the reads in MiXCR, keeping a single row per CDR3 protein. The sample holds hundreds of thousands of distinct CDR3 sequences, 20% to 25% seen once. The specimen sequenced was CD8+ T cells from PBMCs. These receptors all come from a human donor in good health (CMV status not recorded). Some clones in this sample may be carry-over from other donors' samples.

The gene calls are TRBV2 and TRBJ2-1; no clear D. The CDR3 sequence is 13 residues long. Germline V gives CDR1 SNHLY, CDR2 FYNNEI. Trimming stripped 11 bases from V and 8 bases from J, with 19 bases between. The CDR3 DNA sequence: TGTGCCCGGTGGTCGGAAGGGAACGATGAGCAGTTCTTC. It specifies CARWSEGNDEQFF. Variable domain in full (rest from reference TRBV2 and TRBJ2-1): EPEVTQTPSHQVTQMGQEVILRCVPISNHLYFYWYRQILGQKVEFLVSFYNNEISEKSEIFDDQFSVERPDGSNFTLKIRSTKLEDSAMYFCARWSEGNDEQFFGPGTRLTVL.

V usage is TRBV12-3 or TRBV12-4 and J usage is TRBJ2-7, with D perhaps matching TRBD1 or TRBD2 (5 bases each). V was pared by 6 bases and J by 3 bases, with 12 bases between. The length of the CDR3 is 13 residues. CDR3 protein: CASSTGPNYEQYV. The CDR3 nucleotides read TGTGCCAGCAGCACGGGACCCAACTACGAGCAGTACGTC.

CDR3 in amino acids: CASSGGGTGLHSPLHF. The CDR3 nucleotides read TGTGCCAGCAGTGGGGGCGGGACAGGGTTACATTCACCCCTCCACTTT. The chain employs TRBV2 and TRBJ1-6; 9 positions agree with TRBD1. The CDR3 totals 16 residues. V shed 4 bases and J 8 bases; nucleotides not matched to a gene: 9. CDR1 and CDR2 (germline): SNHLY, FYNNEI.

This clonotype was found a few times. The rearrangement joins TRBV28 to TRBJ2-5, with a tentative D call TRBD1 (6 bases). In germline, CDR1 is MDHEN, CDR2 SYDVKM. The ends were cut back, 8 bases at V and 3 bases at J, with 19 bases in the middle. This CDR3 spans 15 amino acids. This chain's CDR3 is CASSDDHHREETQYF. The CDR3 region has the DNA TGTGCCAGCTCGGATGATCACCACAGGGAAGAGACCCAGTACTTC.

The chain combines TRBV6-8 with TRBJ2-4; D may be TRBD1 (5 bases). The CDR3 extends over 14 amino acids. Germline-derived CDR1 and CDR2 are MNHGY and SAAAGT. Between the trimmed V and J ends, which lost 7 bases and 8 bases, there was a span of 18 bases. CDR3 region: CASTYDPRADIQYF. As DNA, the CDR3 is TGTGCCAGCACCTACGATCCCAGGGCCGACATTCAGTACTTC.

This clonotype occurred a few times. The chain joins TRBV4-3 to TRBJ1-1, with TRBD1 matching 7 bases. The CDR3 has 13 residues. With 0 bases clipped from V and 10 bases from J, the junction kept 5 bases outside the gene matches. Germline V gene sequence: CDR1 LGHNA, CDR2 YSLEER. The CDR3 loop is CASSQETGRGAFF. DNA of the CDR3: TGCGCCAGCAGCCAAGAGACAGGGCGCGGAGCTTTCTTT.

This clonotype was found a few times. The CDR3 here is CATSRVREYTEAFF. In DNA form, the CDR3 reads TGTGCCACCAGCAGAGTCAGGGAATACACTGAAGCTTTCTTT. The rearrangement joins TRBV15 to TRBJ1-1; tentatively, D is TRBD1 (5 bases). The CDR3 totals 14 residues. The germline V gene has CDR1 LNHNV and CDR2 YYDKDF (reference sequence). The V gene lost 1 base and the J gene lost 3 bases, with 9 bases spanning the gap.

This clonotype occurred many times. The chain is built from TRBV7-9 and TRBJ1-1; D perhaps matches TRBD1 (5 bases). Trimming cost V 1 base and J 7 bases, with 10 bases left between them. The CDR3 is 13 residues long. The V gene's germline CDR1 is SEHNR and CDR2 FQNEAQ (reference sequence). CDR3 in amino acids: CASSLEGPVEAFF. The DNA of the CDR3 is TGTGCCAGCAGCTTAGAGGGGCCGGTTGAAGCTTTCTTT.

In regard to this clonotype: Possible read error: a much larger clone is one base away. The J gene is TRBJ2-3, the V gene TRBV28, with 7 bases lining up with TRBD2. The CDR3 totals 16 residues. V was clipped by 4 bases and J by 0 bases; unmatched bases: 7. The germline V gene has CDR1 MDHEN and CDR2 SYDVKM. As DNA, the CDR3 is TGTGCCAGCAGTTCGACTAGCAGAACTAGCACAGATACGCAGTATTTT. Amino acid sequence: CASSSTSRTSTDTQYF.

J is TRBJ2-7 and V is TRBV6-5, with TRBD1 as a possible D gene (5 bases). This CDR3 has 13 amino acids. Germline V gives CDR1 MNHEY, CDR2 SVGAGI. Trimming took off 5 bases at V and 4 bases at J, with 12 bases between the two ends. The CDR3 spells CASSPDRMYEQYF. CDR3 sequence (DNA): TGTGCCAGCAGTCCTGACAGAATGTACGAGCAGTACTTC.

This clonotype was seen ten or more times. The V gene is TRBV7-2, the J gene TRBJ2-1; D remains ambiguous. CDR3 length: 11 amino acids. V was shortened by 5 bases and J by 8 bases, with 7 bases between the two germline ends. Looked up from germline, CDR1 is SGHTA and CDR2 is FQGNSA. The CDR3 region has the DNA TGTGCCAGCAGCATAATGTATGAGCAGTTCTTC. Amino acid sequence: CASSIMYEQFF.

The chain couples TRBV4-1 to TRBJ2-3; either TRBD1 or TRBD2 may supply D (5 bases each). V was cut by 0 bases and J by 3 bases, with 13 bases left in between. In germline, CDR1 is MGHRA, CDR2 YSYEKL. The length of the CDR3 is 16 residues. Here the CDR3 reads CASSQERGDSTDTQYF. CDR3 nucleotides: TGCGCCAGCAGCCAAGAAAGGGGAGATTCGACAGATACGCAGTATTTT.

As concerns this clonotype: This may arise from a read error, as a much more abundant clone is one base away. The chain is built from TRBV14 and TRBJ2-7; no definite D call. This CDR3 contains 15 residues. Germline CDR1 and CDR2: SGHDN and FVKESK. CDR3 bases: TGTGCCAGCAGCCAAGAGGCCGGCTACTCCTACGAGCGGTACTTC. It codes for CASSQEAGYSYERYF. Full variable domain (missing parts from reference TRBV14 and TRBJ2-7): EAGVTQFPSHSVIEKGQTVTLRCDPISGHDNLYWYRRVMGKEIKFLLHFVKESKQDESGMPNNRFLAERTGGTYSTLKVQPAELEDSGVYFCASSQEAGYSYERYFGPGTRLTVT.

This clonotype has a count of ten or more. The chain couples TRBV7-9 to TRBJ2-1, with 7 nucleotides matching TRBD2. J gave up 8 bases and V 5 bases, and 15 bases lay outside the gene matches. CDR1 and CDR2 (germline): SEHNR, FQNEAQ (reference sequence). This CDR3 spans 16 amino acids. In DNA form, the CDR3 reads TGTGCCAGCAGCCCTACCCCGGGACTAAACGACGATGAGCAGTTCTTC. Translation gives CASSPTPGLNDDEQFF.

The rearrangement links TRBV29-1 to TRBJ2-5; D is unresolved. Germline-derived CDR1 and CDR2 are SQVTM and ANQGSEA. V lost 2 bases and J lost 1, with 11 bases in between. This CDR3 comprises 14 residues. The CDR3 region has the DNA TGCAGCGTTGAATTTGGGCAGCCCCAAGAGACCCAGTACTTC. Translated: CSVEFGQPQETQYF. The full variable domain, completed using reference TRBV29-1 and TRBJ2-5, is SAVISQKPSRDICQRGTSLTIQCQVDSQVTMMFWYRQQPGQSLTLIATANQGSEATYESGFVIDKFPISRPNLTFSTLTVSNMSPEDSSIYLCSVEFGQPQETQYFGPGTRLLVL.